This T cell receptor (beta chain) comes out of a study of blood T cell repertoires in COVID-19. The V gene's germline CDR1 is MNHEY and CDR2 SVGAGI. V lost 6 bases, J lost 5 bases, and 10 bases lay in between. The CDR3 extends over 12 amino acids. The method was immunoSEQ multiplex PCR; TCRdb's version includes in-frame clones alone and lacks a portion of them. The sample shows under 250,000 clones, roughly four fifths of them seen only once. Sequences were obtained from peripheral blood. The chain recombines TRBV6-5 with TRBJ1-2; D possibly corresponds to TRBD1 (5 bases). The TCR comes from a woman in her seventies with acute or convalescent COVID-19. DNA for the CDR3: TGTGCCAGCAGCGACGACAGATATGGCTACACCTTC. Residues: CASSDDRYGYTF.